The entry that follows covers one TCR beta chain sequence. The antigen is not known. Between the trimmed V and J ends, which lost 3 bases and 4 bases, there was a span of 13 bases. This CDR3 has 14 residues. Germline CDR1 and CDR2: SGHTA and FQGTGA. Clones were sequenced by immunoSEQ multiplex PCR, and TCRdb holds only the in-frame ones, with some missing. This table has roughly 70,000 clones, around 90% appearing once. This sample stems from a study of OX40 agonist ivuxolimab in advanced cancers. Study at large: The study enrolled dose-escalation patients with hepatocellular carcinoma, melanoma, renal cell or head and neck cancer. Partial responses were achieved by three patients, one with hepatocellular carcinoma and two with cutaneous melanoma. Regarding the study as a whole: It was also the case that some nonresponders had low normalized T-cell clonal expansion.

This specimen was CD4+ or CD8+ T cells sorted from blood, taken in a trial of the OX40 agonist ivuxolimab. This TCR was recovered from an adult with an advanced solid tumor such as melanoma, head and neck, liver or kidney cancer. The chain recombines TRBV7-3 with TRBJ2-7; D gene ambiguous. CDR3: CASSFPQVPYEQYF. The CDR3 DNA reads as TGTGCCAGCAGCTTCCCACAAGTTCCTTACGAGCAGTACTTC.